Following are 21 T cell receptor beta chains from one sample sequenced in a study of cytomegalovirus exposure and HLA in healthy donors. Primers for the PCR totalled 60 Vbeta and 13 Jbeta. Assay: immunoSEQ multiplex PCR; the TCRdb copy retains only in-frame clones and omits some. The table has about 110,000 clones, under 80% seen once. Specimen: PBMCs. These receptors all stem from a woman aged 40 to 50 in good health and CMV-seropositive.

This clone was observed a few times. V gene TRBV7-9 combines with J gene TRBJ1-3; 8 nucleotides line up with TRBD1. The ends lost 2 bases at V and 4 bases at J; junction bases unmatched: 4. Germline loops: CDR1 SEHNR, CDR2 FQNEAQ (reference sequence). CDR3 length: 15 residues. CDR3 residues: CASSLQGALGNTIYF. CDR3 DNA sequence: TGTGCCAGCAGCTTACAGGGGGCATTGGGAAACACCATATATTTT.

This clone appeared a few times. Here the CDR3 reads CASSPGQDPYF. CDR3 nucleotides: TGTGCCAGCAGCCCCGGACAGGACCCGTACTTC. The genes are TRBV5-4 and TRBJ2-7, with 7 nucleotides matching TRBD1. The germline V gene has CDR1 SGHNT and CDR2 YYREEE (reference sequence). The CDR3 extends over 11 amino acids. The J segment lost 12 bases and the V segment lost 4 bases, leaving 7 bases of the junction unmatched.

This clone was seen just once. The rearrangement joins TRBV2 to TRBJ1-2; 7 bases line up with TRBD1. The trim removed 7 bases at V and 4 bases at J, leaving 6 bases unmatched. Germline CDR1 and CDR2: SNHLY and FYNNEI. The CDR3 loop spans 13 amino acids. In DNA form, the CDR3 reads TGTGCCAGCATCGGACAGGACTTCTATGGCTACACCTTC. Translating it yields CASIGQDFYGYTF.

The rearrangement uses TRBV9 and TRBJ1-2, with no clear D. There are 13 residues in the CDR3. Germline CDR1 is SGDLS and CDR2 is YYNGEE. V gave up 0 bases and J gave up 8 bases, with 11 bases separating them. The CDR3: CASSVGPGSGYTF. CDR3 sequence (DNA): TGTGCCAGCAGCGTAGGGCCTGGGAGCGGCTACACCTTC. The full variable domain, completed using reference TRBV9 and TRBJ1-2, is DSGVTQTPKHLITATGQRVTLRCSPRSGDLSVYWYQQSLDQGLQFLIQYYNGEERAKGNILERFSAQQFPDLHSELNLSSLELGDSALYFCASSVGPGSGYTFGSGTRLTVV.

This chain joins TRBV2 and TRBJ2-7; 8 bases match TRBD1. The CDR3 loop spans 14 amino acids. Germline CDR1 reads SNHLY; CDR2 reads FYNNEI. The J segment lost 2 bases and the V segment lost 8 bases, leaving 8 bases of the junction unmatched. DNA for the CDR3: TGTGCCAGCGGAGGACAGGGTGGTACCTACGAGCAGTACTTC. It specifies CASGGQGGTYEQYF.

The chain is built from TRBV6-4 and TRBJ2-4; D remains ambiguous. The CDR3 length is 16 residues. Germline CDR1 is MRHNA and CDR2 is SNTAGT. V was cut by 11 bases and J by 0 bases, with 20 bases left in between. CDR3 coding DNA: TGTGCCCAATTACTCCCCTCTCTTATAGCCAAAAACATTCAGTACTTC. This encodes CAQLLPSLIAKNIQYF.

V usage is TRBV9 and J usage is TRBJ1-2; 10 nucleotides align to TRBD1. The CDR3 totals 16 residues. Germline trimming cut 3 bases from V and 4 bases from J; bases unmatched to any gene: 9. Germline CDR1 and CDR2: SGDLS and YYNGEE. This CDR3 is CASSGGPDRGLYGYTF. The CDR3 coding sequence is TGTGCCAGCAGCGGCGGTCCTGACAGGGGGCTCTATGGCTACACCTTC. Drawing the rest from reference TRBV9 and TRBJ1-2, the complete variable domain is DSGVTQTPKHLITATGQRVTLRCSPRSGDLSVYWYQQSLDQGLQFLIQYYNGEERAKGNILERFSAQQFPDLHSELNLSSLELGDSALYFCASSGGPDRGLYGYTFGSGTRLTVV.

The chain links TRBV6-5 to TRBJ2-1; D gene ambiguous. The V end was cut by 4 bases, the J end by 8 bases, with 12 bases between. Germline V gene sequence: CDR1 MNHEY, CDR2 SVGAGI. The CDR3 has 13 residues. Here the CDR3 reads CASSFLEGDEQFF. The CDR3 DNA follows: TGTGCCAGCAGTTTTTTAGAAGGAGATGAGCAGTTCTTC.

The V and J genes are TRBV5-4 and TRBJ2-3; TRBD2 matches 12 bases. Germline trimming cut 4 bases from V and 1 base from J; bases unmatched to any gene: 1. The CDR3 totals 15 residues. CDR1 is SGHNT, CDR2 YYREEE, per germline (reference sequence). The CDR3 loop is CASSRTSGGTDTQYF. Written as DNA, the CDR3 is TGTGCCAGCAGCAGGACTAGCGGGGGCACAGATACGCAGTATTTT.

As concerns this clone: One end of the junction does not line up with germline, which may come from a read error. The chain recombines TRBV7-7 with TRBJ2-5; D is perhaps TRBD2 (5 bases). This CDR3 spans 14 amino acids. Germline-derived CDR1 and CDR2 are SSHAT and FNYEAQ (reference sequence). CDR3 coding DNA: TGTGCTAGCAGCTTAGAACTAGTCGCCGAGACCCAGTACTTC. Translating gives CASSLELVAETQYF.

Concerning this clone: The junction shows a germline mismatch at one end, possibly a read error. CDR3 in amino acids: CASSLGPSNEQFF. The CDR3 bases are TGTGCTAGCAGCTTAGGTCCTTCGAATGAGCAGTTCTTC. This chain connects TRBV7-7 to TRBJ2-1; D is undetermined. The CDR3 sequence is 13 residues long. The germline V gene encodes CDR1 SSHAT and CDR2 FNYEAQ (reference sequence).

This rearrangement joins TRBV19 to TRBJ1-2, with unresolved D. The V end was cut by 5 bases, the J end by 4 bases, with 11 bases between. Germline V gene lookup returns CDR1 LNHDA and CDR2 SQIVND (reference sequence). The CDR3 extends over 13 amino acids. This CDR3 is CASSPRGGYGYTF. The CDR3 DNA follows: TGTGCCAGTAGTCCCCGGGGAGGCTATGGCTACACCTTC. The whole variable domain, remainder taken from reference TRBV19 and TRBJ1-2, is DGGITQSPKYLFRKEGQNVTLSCEQNLNHDAMYWYRQDPGQGLRLIYYSQIVNDFQKGDIAEGYSVSREKKESFPLTVTSAQKNPTAFYLCASSPRGGYGYTFGSGTRLTVV.

This chain links TRBV6-5 with TRBJ1-2, with TRBD1 matching over 9 bases. This CDR3 is built from 14 residues. Germline trimming cut 6 bases from V and 8 bases from J; bases unmatched to any gene: 10. The V gene's germline CDR1 is MNHEY and CDR2 SVGAGI. CDR3 sequence reads: CASRLQGADRGYTF. DNA for the CDR3: TGTGCCAGCAGGCTACAGGGGGCGGATCGAGGCTACACCTTC.

The chain recombines TRBV7-9 with TRBJ2-5; TRBD2 aligns across 11 bases. CDR1 and CDR2 (germline): SEHNR, FQNEAQ (reference sequence). The CDR3 has 16 residues. The J segment lost 5 bases and the V segment lost 3 bases, leaving 8 bases of the junction unmatched. Written as DNA, the CDR3 is TGTGCCAGCAGCTTGACTAGCGGGGCATCGTGGGAGACCCAGTACTTC. Amino acids: CASSLTSGASWETQYF.

For this clone: Other DNA variants within this sample encode the same CDR3. The chain uses TRBV5-1 and TRBJ2-7; the match to TRBD2 covers 10 bases. The germline CDR1 and CDR2 sequences are SGHRS and YFSETQ. The CDR3 spans 13 residues. Trimming removed 4 bases from V and 4 bases from J; junction bases left unmatched: 2. Here the CDR3 reads CASSLTSGYEQYF. For the CDR3, the DNA is TGCGCCAGCAGCCTGACTAGCGGGTACGAGCAGTACTTC.

This clone has a single count. The chain employs TRBV7-8 and TRBJ2-7; D might be TRBD2 (5 bases). The germline V and J ends were trimmed by 0 bases and 6 bases, with 6 bases remaining between them. The CDR3 runs to 12 residues. CDR1 and CDR2 (germline): SGHVS, FQNEAQ. CDR3: CASSLAEGEQYF. CDR3 in DNA: TGTGCCAGCAGCTTAGCCGAGGGCGAGCAGTACTTC. The variable domain in full, completed from reference TRBV7-8 and TRBJ2-7, reads GAGVSQSPRYKVAKRGQDVALRCDPISGHVSLFWYQQALGQGPEFLTYFQNEAQLDKSGLPSDRFFAERPEGSVSTLKIQRTQQEDSAVYLCASSLAEGEQYFGPGTRLTVT.

CDR3 DNA sequence: TGCGCCAGCAGCCAAGATCTGGGACTAGCGGACCGCACAGATACGCAGTATTTT. As protein: CASSQDLGLADRTDTQYF. The chain combines TRBV4-3 with TRBJ2-3; 11 bases are shared with TRBD2. The V gene end was trimmed by 0 bases and the J gene end by 1 base; junction bases not matched to a gene: 6. This CDR3 is 18 amino acids long. Germline lookup yields CDR1 LGHNA and CDR2 YSLEER.

CDR3 in DNA: TGTGCCAGCAGGGGGACAGGTAGCAATCAGCCCCAGCATTTT. Its protein product is CASRGTGSNQPQHF. The V and J genes are TRBV2 and TRBJ1-5; TRBD1 matches 8 bases. This CDR3 spans 14 amino acids. Per germline, CDR1 SNHLY and CDR2 FYNNEI. The J segment lost 0 bases and the V segment lost 6 bases, leaving 1 base of the junction unmatched.

The rearrangement joins TRBV10-1 to TRBJ1-5; D ambiguous. The length of the CDR3 is 15 residues. Trimming cost V 1 base and J 6 bases, with 13 bases left between them. Germline V lookup: CDR1 WNHNN, CDR2 SYGVQD (reference sequence). DNA for the CDR3: TGCGCCAGCAGTGAGTTCGTGCGAGGGTGTCAGCCCCAGCATTTT. Protein product: CASSEFVRGCQPQHF.

CDR3 nucleotides: TGCGCCAGCAGCTTGGCTAGCGGGGATTACAATGAGCAGTTCTTC. Protein product: CASSLASGDYNEQFF. The chain is built from TRBV5-1 and TRBJ2-1; 9 bases agree with TRBD2. Per germline, CDR1 SGHRS and CDR2 YFSETQ. This CDR3 is built from 15 residues. V dropped 0 bases and J dropped 4; count of bases not matched to a gene: 2.

The gene calls are TRBV6-5 and TRBJ1-2, with 10 bases that match TRBD1. Germline-derived CDR1 and CDR2 are MNHEY and SVGAGI. With V trimmed by 6 bases and J by 5 bases, 9 bases remained unmatched. CDR3 length: 15 amino acids. CDR3 bases: TGTGCCAGCAGAGGACAGACAGGGGGCCTGTATGGCTACACCTTC. It yields the protein CASRGQTGGLYGYTF.